Reported below is one TCR beta chain. Its specificity is unknown. This entry belongs to a study of long-term antiretroviral therapy in people with HIV. This CDR3 spans 15 amino acids. Germline CDR1 SGHAT, CDR2 FQNNGV. After removal of 4 bases from V and 6 bases from J, the junction contained 5 bases not matched to a gene. Study results and caveats: Even long-term ART left TRB diversity below transplant donor controls, despite gains. Information pertaining to ART adherence, viral resistance or therapeutic modifications was not obtained. Clones that expanded before ART (that is, prior to treatment) dominated the repertoire at all time points.

Every HIV-positive participant received treatment in the United States. Assay version v3.0 of immunoSEQ was used, and it was run at survey level. Clones were read by immunoSEQ multiplex PCR, and TCRdb kept only the in-frame ones, dropping some. The sample lists about 30,000 clones, about 96% occurring once. The J gene is TRBJ2-7, the V gene TRBV11-2; TRBD2 aligns across 14 bases. The sequence was collected from a man aged 30 to 39 with HIV. Sample: unsorted PBMCs, taken more than 6 years after starting antiretroviral therapy. CDR3 residues: CASSSGLAGGLEQYF. CDR3 bases: TGTGCCAGCAGCTCAGGACTAGCGGGAGGACTCGAGCAGTACTTC.